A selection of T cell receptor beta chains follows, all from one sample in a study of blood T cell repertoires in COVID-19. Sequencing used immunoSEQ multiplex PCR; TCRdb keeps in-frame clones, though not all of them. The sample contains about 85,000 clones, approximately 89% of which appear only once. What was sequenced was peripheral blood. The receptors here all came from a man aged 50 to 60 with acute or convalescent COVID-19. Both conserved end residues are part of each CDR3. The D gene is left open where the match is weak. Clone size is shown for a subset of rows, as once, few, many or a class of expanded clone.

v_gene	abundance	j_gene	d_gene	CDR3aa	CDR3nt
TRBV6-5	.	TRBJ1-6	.	CASSYSKGRGNSPLHF	TGTGCCAGCAGTTACTCGAAGGGGCGGGGTAATTCACCCCTCCACTTT
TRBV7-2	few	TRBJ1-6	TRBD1	CASSSTGGNSPLHF	TGTGCCAGCAGCTCCACAGGGGGGAATTCACCCCTCCACTTT
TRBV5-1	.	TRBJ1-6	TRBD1	CASSFDRGSPLHF	TGCGCCAGCAGCTTCGACAGGGGATCACCCCTCCACTTT
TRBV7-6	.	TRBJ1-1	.	CASSLGTAYTEAFF	TGTGCCAGCAGCTTAGGGACAGCTTACACTGAAGCTTTCTTT
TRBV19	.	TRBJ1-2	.	CASSGSQGIAGGYTF	TGTGCCAGTAGTGGCTCACAGGGTATTGCTGGCGGCTACACCTTC
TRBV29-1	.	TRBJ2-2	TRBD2	CSPGLAGGEAGELFF	TGCAGCCCGGGACTAGCGGGAGGGGAGGCCGGGGAGCTGTTTTTT
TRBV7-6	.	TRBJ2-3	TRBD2	CASSPRTSGRETQYF	TGTGCCAGCAGCCCGAGGACTAGCGGGAGGGAAACGCAGTATTTT
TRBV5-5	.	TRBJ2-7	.	CASTPPERAAYEQYF	TGTGCCAGCACCCCGCCTGAGAGGGCCGCCTACGAGCAGTACTTC
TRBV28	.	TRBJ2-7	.	CASSDIGLSYEQYF	TGTGCCAGCAGTGACATTGGACTCTCCTACGAGCAGTACTTC
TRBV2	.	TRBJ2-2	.	CASTERPGELFF	TGTGCCAGCACCGAGAGGCCCGGGGAGCTGTTTTTT
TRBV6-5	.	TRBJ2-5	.	CASSYGRGQVGETQYF	TGTGCCAGCAGTTATGGGCGGGGTCAGGTGGGGGAGACCCAGTACTTC
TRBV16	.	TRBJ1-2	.	CASSHISRGVYYGYTF	TGTGCCAGCAGCCATATAAGCAGGGGAGTTTACTATGGCTACACCTTC
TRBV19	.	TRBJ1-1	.	CASSRGVMNTEAFF	TGTGCCAGTAGTAGGGGCGTGATGAACACTGAAGCTTTCTTT
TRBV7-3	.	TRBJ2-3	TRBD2	CASRQAGENTQYF	TGTGCCAGCAGGCAAGCGGGAGAGAATACGCAGTATTTT
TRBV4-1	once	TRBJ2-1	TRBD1	CASSQLGQGTYNEQFF	TGCGCCAGCAGCCAACTCGGACAGGGAACCTACAATGAGCAGTTCTTC